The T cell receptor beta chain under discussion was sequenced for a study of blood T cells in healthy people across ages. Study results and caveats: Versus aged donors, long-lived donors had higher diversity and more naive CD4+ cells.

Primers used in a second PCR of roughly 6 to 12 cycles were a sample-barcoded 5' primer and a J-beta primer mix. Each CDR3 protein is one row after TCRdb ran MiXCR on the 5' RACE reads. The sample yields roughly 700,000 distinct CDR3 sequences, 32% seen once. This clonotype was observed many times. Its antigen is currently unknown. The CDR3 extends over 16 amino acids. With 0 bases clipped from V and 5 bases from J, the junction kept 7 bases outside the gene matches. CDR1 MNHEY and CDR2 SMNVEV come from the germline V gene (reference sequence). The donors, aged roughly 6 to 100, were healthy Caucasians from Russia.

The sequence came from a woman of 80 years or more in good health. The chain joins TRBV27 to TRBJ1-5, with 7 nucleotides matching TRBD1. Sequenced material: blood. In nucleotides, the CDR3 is TGTGCCAGCAGTTTATCGTGGGGCAGGGGGTATCAGCCCCAGCATTTT. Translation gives CASSLSWGRGYQPQHF.